The present TCR beta chain was sequenced within a study of T cells in Graves' hyperthyroidism and ophthalmopathy. Study-wide background: Specimen type is peripheral blood, collected at initial diagnosis prior to any treatment.

Amplification of TCR beta CDR3 regions was performed using RNA transcripts as template. The HTBI primer set was used in a first-round RT-PCR of the TCR CDR3. TCRdb re-derived calls from the multiplex PCR reads in MiXCR, one entry per CDR3 protein. The data contain 490,000 or so distinct CDR3 sequences, less than 25% of them seen just once; the ten biggest clones take up under 55%. Study-wide points: In blood, most of the thyroid clonotypes expanded above 0.001 were also present.

After removal of 6 bases from V and 0 bases from J, the junction contained 7 bases not matched to a gene. The CDR3 has 16 residues. Looked up from germline, CDR1 is MDHEN and CDR2 is SYDVKM. On the basis of clinical symptoms, serum thyroxine and TRAb, thyroid ultrasound and orbital computed tomography, diagnoses were made. The authors took PBMCs from roughly 9.3 ml fresh peripheral blood. In the case of this clonotype: Its antigen is unknown.

Sequenced material: blood. The chain links TRBV28 to TRBJ2-1; 8 bases line up with TRBD2. The TCR comes from a woman in her 70s with Graves' ophthalmopathy. The CDR3 protein is CASSHGTSGSYNEQFF. For the CDR3, the DNA is TGTGCCAGCAGCCATGGAACTAGCGGCTCCTACAATGAGCAGTTCTTC.